This T cell receptor beta chain was captured in a study of neurological immune-mediated disorders. Study observations and caveats: The repertoires of 18 of 34 multiple sclerosis patients fell into one related-CDR3 cluster (a possible signature) under phylogenetic grouping.

This clonotype has ten or more counts. Its antigen is currently unknown. Synthesis of cDNA was carried out by template-switch 5'RACE. The reaction used 10-nucleotide random UMIs. A single run covered 15-18 subjects with over 170 million TCR-beta sequences. TCRdb independently ran MiXCR on the 5' RACE reads; one entry per CDR3 protein. The table shows fewer than 80,000 distinct CDR3 sequences, with approximately 4.6% occurring only once. This CDR3 region has 14 residues. Germline values: CDR1 DFQATT, CDR2 SNEGSKA (reference sequence). The germline V and J ends were trimmed by 0 bases and 4 bases, with 12 bases remaining between them.

Source material: PBMCs. The chain combines TRBV20-1 with TRBJ1-1, with D unclear. The clonotype comes from a woman between 50 and 59 years old with multiple sclerosis. For the CDR3, the DNA is TGCAGTGCTAGAGATAAGTTGGTGGGCACTGAAGCTTTCTTT. It yields the protein CSARDKLVGTEAFF.